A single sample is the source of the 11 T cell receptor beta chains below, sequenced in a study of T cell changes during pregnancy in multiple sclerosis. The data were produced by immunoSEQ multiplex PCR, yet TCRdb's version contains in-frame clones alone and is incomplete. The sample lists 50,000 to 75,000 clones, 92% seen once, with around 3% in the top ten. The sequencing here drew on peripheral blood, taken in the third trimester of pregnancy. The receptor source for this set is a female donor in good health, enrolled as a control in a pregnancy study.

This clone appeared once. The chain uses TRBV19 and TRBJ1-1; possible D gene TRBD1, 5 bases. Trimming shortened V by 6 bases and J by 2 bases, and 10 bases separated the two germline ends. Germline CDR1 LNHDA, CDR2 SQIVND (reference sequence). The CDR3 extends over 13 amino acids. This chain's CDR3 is CASRTAFNTEAFF. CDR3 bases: TGTGCCAGTAGGACAGCGTTCAACACTGAAGCTTTCTTT.

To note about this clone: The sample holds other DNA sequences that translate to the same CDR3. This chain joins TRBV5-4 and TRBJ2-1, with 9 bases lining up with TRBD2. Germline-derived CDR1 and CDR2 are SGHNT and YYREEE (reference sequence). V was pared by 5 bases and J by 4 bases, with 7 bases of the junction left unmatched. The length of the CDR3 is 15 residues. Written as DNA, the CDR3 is TGTGCCAGCAGTTTTGCGGGGGGGTCATACAATGAGCAGTTCTTC. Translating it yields CASSFAGGSYNEQFF.

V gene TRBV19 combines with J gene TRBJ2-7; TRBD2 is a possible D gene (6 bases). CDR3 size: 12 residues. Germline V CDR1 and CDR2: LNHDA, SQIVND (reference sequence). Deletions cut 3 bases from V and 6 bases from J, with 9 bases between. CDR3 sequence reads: CASSMSGGEQYF. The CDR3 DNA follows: TGTGCCAGTAGTATGTCCGGGGGCGAGCAGTACTTC.

CDR3 region: CASSRGQVTHQPQHF. The CDR3 nucleotides are TGTGCCAGCAGCCGGGGACAGGTAACCCATCAGCCCCAGCATTTT. The V and J genes are TRBV5-8 and TRBJ1-5; 8 bases are shared with TRBD1. With V trimmed by 4 bases and J by 5 bases, 8 bases remained unmatched. Germline assignment: CDR1 SGHTS and CDR2 YDEGEE. The CDR3 runs 15 residues.

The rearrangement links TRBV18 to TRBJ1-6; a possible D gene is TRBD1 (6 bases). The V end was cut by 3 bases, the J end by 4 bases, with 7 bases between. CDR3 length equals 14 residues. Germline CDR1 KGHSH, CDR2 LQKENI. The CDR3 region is CASSPDSYNSPLHF. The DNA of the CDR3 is TGTGCCAGCTCACCGGACAGTTATAATTCACCCCTCCACTTT.

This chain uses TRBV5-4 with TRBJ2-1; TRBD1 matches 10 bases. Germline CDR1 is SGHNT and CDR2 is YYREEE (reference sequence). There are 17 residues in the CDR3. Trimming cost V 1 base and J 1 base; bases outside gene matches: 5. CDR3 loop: CASSLRRTGGSYNEQFF. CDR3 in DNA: TGTGCCAGCAGCTTGCGGCGGACAGGGGGTTCCTACAATGAGCAGTTCTTC.

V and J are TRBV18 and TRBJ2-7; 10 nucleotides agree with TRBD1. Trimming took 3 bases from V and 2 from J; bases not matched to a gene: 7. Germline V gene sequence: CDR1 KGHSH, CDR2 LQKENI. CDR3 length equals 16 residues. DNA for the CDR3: TGTGCCAGCTCACCCTTGGGACAGGGGACGGCCTACGAGCAGTACTTC. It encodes CASSPLGQGTAYEQYF.

The CDR3 here is CASSIHGTGRKTEAFF. Written as DNA, the CDR3 is TGTGCCAGTAGTATCCACGGGACAGGGCGGAAAACTGAAGCTTTCTTT. The J gene is TRBJ1-1, the V gene TRBV19; 9 nucleotides match TRBD1. The V segment lost 3 bases and the J segment 5 bases; nucleotides outside the gene matches: 10. The CDR3 is 16 amino acids. Germline-derived CDR1 and CDR2 are LNHDA and SQIVND (reference sequence).

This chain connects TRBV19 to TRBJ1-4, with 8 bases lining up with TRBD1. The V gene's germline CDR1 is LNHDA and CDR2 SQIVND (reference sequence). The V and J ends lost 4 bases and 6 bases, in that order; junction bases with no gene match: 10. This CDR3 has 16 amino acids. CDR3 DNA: TGTGCCAGTAGTACTACTCGACAGGGGATGTATGAAAAACTGTTTTTT. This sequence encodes CASSTTRQGMYEKLFF. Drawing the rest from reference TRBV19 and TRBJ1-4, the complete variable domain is DGGITQSPKYLFRKEGQNVTLSCEQNLNHDAMYWYRQDPGQGLRLIYYSQIVNDFQKGDIAEGYSVSREKKESFPLTVTSAQKNPTAFYLCASSTTRQGMYEKLFFGSGTQLSVL.

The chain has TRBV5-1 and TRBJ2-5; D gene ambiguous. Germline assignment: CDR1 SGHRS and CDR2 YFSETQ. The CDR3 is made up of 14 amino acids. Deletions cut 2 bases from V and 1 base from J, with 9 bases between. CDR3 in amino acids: CASSFEWSQETQYF. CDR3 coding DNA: TGCGCCAGCAGCTTCGAGTGGTCCCAAGAGACCCAGTACTTC.

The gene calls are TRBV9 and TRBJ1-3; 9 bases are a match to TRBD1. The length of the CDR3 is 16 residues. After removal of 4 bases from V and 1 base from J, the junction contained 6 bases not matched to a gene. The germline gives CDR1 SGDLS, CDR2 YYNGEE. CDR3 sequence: CASSSTGGPSGNTIYF. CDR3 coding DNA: TGTGCCAGCAGCTCAACAGGGGGCCCATCTGGAAACACCATATATTTT.